These 16 T cell receptor beta chains share one sample of origin, sequenced in a study of cytomegalovirus exposure and HLA in healthy donors. PCR used 60 Vbeta primers and 13 Jbeta primers. Profiled with immunoSEQ multiplex PCR; TCRdb holds only in-frame clones, not every one. The table lists 150,000 to 200,000 clones, 78% of them singletons, with over 12% in the top ten. The sequenced sample was PBMCs. The receptors derive from a woman in her thirties in good health and CMV-seropositive.

A single count supports this clone. The chain is built from TRBV11-2 and TRBJ2-1; maybe TRBD1 (5 bases). Germline CDR1 reads SGHAT; CDR2 reads FQNNGV. V dropped 1 base and J dropped 8 bases, with 15 bases sitting between them. The CDR3 spans 15 residues. The CDR3 coding sequence is TGTGCCAGCAGCTTAGGTCAGGGTCCTTATGATGAGCAGTTCTTC. Residues: CASSLGQGPYDEQFF.

This chain joins TRBV19 and TRBJ1-4; a possible D gene is TRBD1 (5 bases). V lost 2 bases and J 8 bases, leaving 15 bases between the germline ends. There are 15 residues in the CDR3. Germline V lookup: CDR1 LNHDA, CDR2 SQIVND (reference sequence). CDR3 sequence: CASSIMGGEKEKLFF. In DNA, the CDR3 is TGTGCCAGTAGTATAATGGGGGGGGAGAAGGAAAAACTGTTTTTT.

V is TRBV19 and J is TRBJ2-3; 8 bases fit TRBD1. This CDR3 spans 15 amino acids. Losses at the gene ends were 5 bases for V and 4 bases for J; bases not matched to a gene: 8. Germline CDR1 and CDR2: LNHDA and SQIVND (reference sequence). Here the CDR3 DNA reads TGTGCCAGTAGTGGGTCAGGGGGCAGGGCAGATACGCAGTATTTT. Its protein is CASSGSGGRADTQYF.

The V and J genes are TRBV2 and TRBJ2-1, with TRBD2 matching over 13 bases. This CDR3 has 19 residues. CDR1 SNHLY and CDR2 FYNNEI come from the germline V gene. V dropped 8 bases and J dropped 0; count of bases not matched to a gene: 13. The CDR3 loop is CASGVSGTSGVSSYNEQFF. CDR3 bases: TGTGCCAGCGGAGTATCCGGGACTAGCGGGGTGAGCTCCTACAATGAGCAGTTCTTC.

The J gene is TRBJ1-2, the V gene TRBV9; 8 bases map to TRBD1. The J segment lost 7 bases and the V segment lost 3 bases, leaving 14 bases of the junction unmatched. The CDR3 loop spans 16 amino acids. The germline V gene has CDR1 SGDLS and CDR2 YYNGEE. DNA of the CDR3: TGTGCCAGCAGCGGATTACCGGACAGGGCTTCTCTTGGCTACACCTTC. This sequence encodes CASSGLPDRASLGYTF.

This chain connects TRBV5-1 to TRBJ2-5; 13 bases align to TRBD2. The CDR3 is 17 amino acids. Germline-derived CDR1 and CDR2 are SGHRS and YFSETQ. V lost 5 bases and J lost 0; bases outside the gene matches: 7. The CDR3 protein is CASRRGLAGSYQETQYF. The CDR3 nucleotides are TGCGCCAGCAGGCGGGGACTAGCGGGGTCGTACCAAGAGACCCAGTACTTC.

The chain combines TRBV5-4 with TRBJ2-3, with 10 positions matching TRBD2. V dropped 0 bases and J dropped 1; count of bases not matched to a gene: 5. Germline V gene data show CDR1 as SGHNT and CDR2 as YYREEE (reference sequence). This CDR3 spans 17 amino acids. The CDR3, as DNA: TGTGCCAGCAGCTTGGAACTAGCGGGGACAGGCACAGATACGCAGTATTTT. It specifies CASSLELAGTGTDTQYF.

This sequence joins TRBV29-1 and TRBJ1-1; D possibly corresponds to TRBD1 (6 bases). Germline V gene sequence: CDR1 SQVTM, CDR2 ANQGSEA. The CDR3 has 12 amino acids. V was cut by 8 bases and J by 4 bases, with 14 bases left in between. In nucleotides, the CDR3 is TGCAGCTTTCAGGGGCTCTTCACTGAAGCTTTCTTT. Residues: CSFQGLFTEAFF.

This clone was observed a few times. The V and J genes are TRBV28 and TRBJ1-3, with 7 bases lining up with TRBD1. Per the germline V gene, CDR1 is MDHEN and CDR2 is SYDVKM. The CDR3 has 15 residues. J lost 9 bases, V lost 5 bases, and 13 bases had no gene match. As DNA, the CDR3 is TGTGCCAGCAGTCCCAGGACAGGTCTCATTGGCACCATATATTTT. This gives the protein CASSPRTGLIGTIYF.

J is TRBJ1-5 and V is TRBV18; TRBD1 matches at 7 bases. The CDR3 loop spans 15 amino acids. CDR1 and CDR2 from the germline V gene are KGHSH and LQKENI. The trim removed 3 bases at V and 6 bases at J, leaving 8 bases unmatched. CDR3 sequence reads: CASSPVRGLGQPQHF. The DNA of the CDR3 is TGTGCCAGCTCACCCGTCAGGGGGTTGGGTCAGCCCCAGCATTTT.

J is TRBJ2-7 and V is TRBV20-1, with no clear D. The CDR3 has 9 residues. The V end lost 1 base, the J end lost 12 bases, and 7 bases lay between the germline ends. From germline, CDR1 is DFQATT and CDR2 SNEGSKA (reference sequence). The CDR3 DNA follows: TGCAGTGCTAGAGGGGCCTCGTACTTC. Its translation is CSARGASYF.

The chain joins TRBV2 to TRBJ2-7; D gene ambiguous. V lost 8 bases and J 0 bases, leaving 14 bases between the germline ends. The CDR3 sequence is 14 residues long. Per germline, CDR1 SNHLY and CDR2 FYNNEI. The CDR3 reads CASLNGLSSYEQYF. CDR3 coding DNA: TGTGCCAGCTTGAACGGGTTGAGCTCCTACGAGCAGTACTTC.

The genes are TRBV5-8 and TRBJ2-2, with D uncertain. Germline V gene data show CDR1 as SGHTS and CDR2 as YDEGEE. Trimming pared 4 bases from V and 5 bases from J, leaving 15 bases between. This CDR3 region has 15 residues. The CDR3 DNA reads TGTGCCAGCAGCCAACTCCCCATTTCAACCGGGGAGCTGTTTTTT. It yields the protein CASSQLPISTGELFF.

V gene TRBV28 combines with J gene TRBJ2-3; the match to TRBD2 covers 9 bases. The ends lost 2 bases at V and 1 base at J; junction bases unmatched: 13. Germline lookup yields CDR1 MDHEN and CDR2 SYDVKM. The CDR3 runs 19 residues. CDR3 sequence: CASSLIFPPSGMGTDTQYF. The CDR3 DNA is TGTGCCAGCAGTTTAATATTTCCGCCTAGCGGGATGGGCACAGATACGCAGTATTTT.

The chain is built from TRBV7-9 and TRBJ1-1; D is uncertain. V lost 3 bases and J lost 11, with 16 bases in between. CDR3 length equals 13 residues. The germline V gene encodes CDR1 SEHNR and CDR2 FQNEAQ (reference sequence). The CDR3: CASSFLLLAEAFF. The CDR3 DNA follows: TGTGCCAGCAGCTTCTTGTTACTTGCGGAGGCTTTCTTT.

The chain carries TRBV7-8 and TRBJ2-5; 7 bases line up with TRBD2. The CDR3 extends over 15 amino acids. Trimming cost V 0 bases and J 1 base; bases outside gene matches: 2. The germline CDR1 and CDR2 sequences are SGHVS and FQNEAQ. The CDR3 sequence: CASSLAGGSQETQYF. The CDR3, as DNA: TGTGCCAGCAGCTTAGCGGGGGGGTCCCAAGAGACCCAGTACTTC.